What follows describes a single TCR beta chain. The antigen is undetermined. The data were taken from a study of cytomegalovirus exposure and HLA in healthy donors. In the study overall: Early release data held about 92 million unique TCRs from HLA-typed donors. Study results and caveats: In a later analysis, CMV-associated beta chains were mostly HLA-associated, it appeared. When a later analysis was performed, an Asian-associated ancestry cluster reportedly had fewer N-insertions than the roughly 730-donor mean. Most TCR sequences were seen very rarely across donors, but some public TCRs occurred in many.

Germline values: CDR1 LNHDA, CDR2 SQIVND (reference sequence). This CDR3 contains 16 residues. V shed 7 bases and J 0 bases; nucleotides not matched to a gene: 11. Primers included in the PCR were 60 Vbeta and 13 Jbeta primers. Method: immunoSEQ multiplex PCR; TCRdb's copy keeps in-frame clones and lacks some. The sample yields over 120,000 clones, approximately 80% seen once. Sequences were obtained from PBMCs. The clonotype was recovered from a man aged 50-60 years in good health and CMV-seronegative. V gene TRBV19 combines with J gene TRBJ1-2, with 7 bases fitting TRBD1. The CDR3 bases are TGTGCCAGTACAGGGACAGACTTTGCAGCTAACTATGGCTACACCTTC. Translation: CASTGTDFAANYGYTF.